This passage covers 28 T cell receptor beta chains from one sample sequenced in a study of OX40 agonist ivuxolimab in advanced cancers. This table comes from immunoSEQ multiplex PCR, and its TCRdb copy is limited to in-frame clones, with some not included. The table includes roughly 70,000 clones, approximately 78% detected once. The sequenced sample was CD4+ or CD8+ T cells sorted from blood, obtained in a trial of the OX40 agonist ivuxolimab. The receptor set was obtained from an adult with an advanced solid tumor such as melanoma, head and neck, liver or kidney cancer.

The chain employs TRBV14 and TRBJ2-7, with TRBD2 identical over 9 bases. With V trimmed by 5 bases and J by 0 bases, 8 bases remained unmatched. The CDR3 extends over 16 amino acids. Germline V gene lookup returns CDR1 SGHDN and CDR2 FVKESK. The chain's CDR3 is CASSSLAGLSSYEQYF. The CDR3 DNA follows: TGTGCCAGCAGCTCTCTAGCGGGATTGAGCTCCTACGAGCAGTACTTC.

This chain links TRBV5-1 with TRBJ2-1, with D possibly TRBD2 on 5 matching bases. CDR1 is SGHRS, CDR2 YFSETQ, per germline. The V end lost 4 bases, the J end lost 5 bases, and 16 bases lay between the germline ends. This CDR3 contains 15 residues. The CDR3 nucleotides read TGCGCCAGCAGCCCTACCCCCGGGGAGCACAATGAGCAGTTCTTC. Encoded protein: CASSPTPGEHNEQFF.

V and J are TRBV14 and TRBJ1-5, with TRBD1 matching 7 bases. Germline CDR1 reads SGHDN; CDR2 reads FVKESK. Trimming removed 6 bases from V and 12 bases from J; junction bases left unmatched: 11. This CDR3 is 13 amino acids long. Written as DNA, the CDR3 is TGTGCCAGCAGTGCGGGACAGATGAGTCTCCAGCATTTT. Encoded protein: CASSAGQMSLQHF.

The chain combines TRBV15 with TRBJ1-6; no clear D. Germline V gives CDR1 LNHNV, CDR2 YYDKDF (reference sequence). V shed 0 bases and J shed 2 bases, with 11 bases lying between them. The CDR3 spans 17 residues. As DNA, the CDR3 is TGTGCCACCAGCAGAGATCTCGGGGAGGCCTATAATTCACCCCTCCACTTT. It encodes CATSRDLGEAYNSPLHF.

V and J are TRBV5-1 and TRBJ2-1; unclear D gene. The ends were cut back, 3 bases at V and 5 bases at J, with 9 bases in the middle. The CDR3 loop spans 13 amino acids. Germline V lookup: CDR1 SGHRS, CDR2 YFSETQ. The CDR3 nucleotides are TGCGCCAGCAGCTCGCGGTCGGACAATGAGCAGTTCTTC. Translated, it gives CASSSRSDNEQFF.

The chain joins TRBV7-3 to TRBJ2-2; D is undetermined. The CDR3 length is 14 residues. V dropped 5 bases and J dropped 0 bases, with 7 bases sitting between them. Per the germline V gene, CDR1 is SGHTA and CDR2 is FQGTGA. The CDR3 sequence is CASSPQSNTGELFF. In DNA form, the CDR3 reads TGTGCCAGCAGCCCTCAGTCGAACACCGGGGAGCTGTTTTTT. The full variable domain, rest sourced from reference TRBV7-3 and TRBJ2-2, is GAGVSQTPSNKVTEKGKYVELRCDPISGHTALYWYRQSLGQGPEFLIYFQGTGAADDSGLPNDRFFAVRPEGSVSTLKIQRTERGDSAVYLCASSPQSNTGELFFGEGSRLTVL.

The rearrangement joins TRBV6-5 to TRBJ1-1; D may be TRBD1 (5 bases). Germline V gene sequence: CDR1 MNHEY, CDR2 SVGAGI. V shed 5 bases and J shed 11 bases, with 21 bases lying between them. This CDR3 has 14 residues. The CDR3: CASSLGQGRSVAFF. In nucleotides, the CDR3 is TGTGCCAGCAGTCTCGGACAAGGTCGGAGTGTGGCTTTCTTT.

This chain links TRBV7-9 with TRBJ2-7, with TRBD2 as a possible D gene (5 bases). There are 13 residues in the CDR3. The ends were cut back, 5 bases at V and 6 bases at J, with 14 bases in the middle. Germline V gives CDR1 SEHNR, CDR2 FQNEAQ (reference sequence). The CDR3: CASSPDWPAEQYF. The CDR3 DNA reads as TGTGCCAGCAGCCCGGACTGGCCAGCCGAGCAGTACTTC.

The chain joins TRBV7-2 to TRBJ1-5; possibly TRBD1 for D (5 bases). The CDR3 runs 14 residues. With 2 bases removed from V and 7 bases from J, the gap between germline ends came to 12 bases. CDR1 is SGHTA, CDR2 FQGNSA, per germline. DNA for the CDR3: TGTGCCAGCAGCTTAAACGGGGGGGACCAGCCCCAGCATTTT. Its protein product is CASSLNGGDQPQHF. Filled out from reference TRBV7-2 and TRBJ1-5, the complete variable domain reads GAGVSQSPSNKVTEKGKDVELRCDPISGHTALYWYRQSLGQGLEFLIYFQGNSAPDKSGLPSDRFSAERTGGSVSTLTIQRTQQEDSAVYLCASSLNGGDQPQHFGDGTRLSIL.

The chain joins TRBV19 to TRBJ2-5, with D maybe TRBD2 (6 bases). The CDR3 extends over 14 amino acids. CDR1 LNHDA and CDR2 SQIVND come from the germline V gene (reference sequence). Trimming removed 8 bases from V and 1 base from J, with 14 bases in between. The CDR3 loop reads CASGDRRAQETQYF. In DNA, the CDR3 is TGTGCCAGTGGAGACCGGAGGGCCCAAGAGACCCAGTACTTC.

The gene calls are TRBV6-5 and TRBJ1-1; no clear D. Germline values: CDR1 MNHEY, CDR2 SVGAGI. The CDR3 covers 14 residues. The V end lost 7 bases, the J end lost 1 base, and 13 bases lay between the germline ends. The CDR3 DNA follows: TGTGCCAGCACTCCCCCGGGCCAGAACACTGAAGCTTTCTTT. Translation: CASTPPGQNTEAFF.

The chain couples TRBV5-1 to TRBJ2-2; D unresolved. The V gene lost 0 bases and the J gene lost 4 bases, with 10 bases spanning the gap. The CDR3 has 15 amino acids. Germline values: CDR1 SGHRS, CDR2 YFSETQ. CDR3 sequence: CASSLGPEVTGELFF. CDR3 in DNA: TGCGCCAGCAGCTTGGGTCCAGAAGTCACCGGGGAGCTGTTTTTT.

The gene calls are TRBV4-2 and TRBJ2-4, with 8 positions matching TRBD1. Looked up from germline, CDR1 is LGHNA and CDR2 is YNFKEQ. V was clipped by 0 bases and J by 0 bases; unmatched bases: 4. The CDR3 has 17 amino acids. The CDR3 protein is CASSQETQGAAKNIQYF. CDR3 nucleotide sequence: TGTGCCAGCAGCCAAGAGACCCAGGGGGCAGCCAAAAACATTCAGTACTTC.

This chain links TRBV5-4 with TRBJ2-3; 7 bases map to TRBD2. Per the germline V gene, CDR1 is SGHNT and CDR2 is YYREEE (reference sequence). V was clipped by 4 bases and J by 4 bases; unmatched bases: 12. The length of the CDR3 is 16 residues. CDR3 in DNA: TGTGCCAGCAGCCCACCGAGGAGCGGGATCGCAGATACGCAGTATTTT. Translated: CASSPPRSGIADTQYF.

This clone was seen once. The J gene is TRBJ2-7, the V gene TRBV9; no definite D call. CDR3 length: 12 residues. Deletions cut 2 bases from V and 7 bases from J, with 10 bases between. The germline gives CDR1 SGDLS, CDR2 YYNGEE. The CDR3 loop is CASSVLAGEQYF. CDR3 nucleotides: TGTGCCAGCAGCGTCTTAGCTGGGGAGCAGTACTTC.

Worth noting for this clone: One end of the junction varies from germline; a read error may be responsible. The CDR3 loop is CASSLAGDETRYF. For the CDR3, the DNA is TGTGCCAGCAGTTTAGCGGGGGATGAGACCCGGTACTTC. The chain couples TRBV2 to TRBJ2-5, with 9 bases aligning to TRBD2. Germline CDR1 and CDR2: SNHLY and FYNNEI. The CDR3 length is 13 residues.

The chain uses TRBV28 and TRBJ2-1, with D possibly being TRBD1 (7 bases). CDR3 length: 14 amino acids. Germline CDR1 MDHEN, CDR2 SYDVKM. Trimming removed 6 bases from V and 9 bases from J, with 18 bases in between. The CDR3 region is CASREAGGPIEQFF. The CDR3 DNA reads as TGTGCCAGCAGAGAGGCAGGGGGGCCCATTGAGCAGTTCTTC. The entire variable domain, with the rest obtained from reference TRBV28 and TRBJ2-1, is as follows: DVKVTQSSRYLVKRTGEKVFLECVQDMDHENMFWYRQDPGLGLRLIYFSYDVKMKEKGDIPEGYSVSREKKERFSLILESASTNQTSMYLCASREAGGPIEQFFGPGTRLTVL.

This sequence joins TRBV6-6 and TRBJ2-7; a weak D match, TRBD2 (7 bases). CDR3 length: 15 amino acids. Trimming stripped 5 bases from V and 6 bases from J, with 20 bases between. Germline values: CDR1 MNHNY, CDR2 SVGAGI (reference sequence). CDR3 loop: CASSPRGGARGEQYF. The CDR3 region has the DNA TGTGCCAGCAGTCCGCGAGGGGGGGCCAGGGGCGAGCAGTACTTC.

In this sample, this clone turned up once. V is TRBV7-2 and J is TRBJ2-7; D possibly corresponds to TRBD2 (5 bases). The germline CDR1 and CDR2 sequences are SGHTA and FQGNSA. The CDR3 extends over 15 amino acids. V gave up 5 bases and J gave up 7 bases, with 21 bases separating them. CDR3 sequence: CASSPEPTPTGEQYF. Here the CDR3 DNA reads TGTGCCAGCAGCCCCGAACCAACTCCCACGGGAGAGCAGTACTTC.

In this sample, this clone turned up once. The chain employs TRBV28 and TRBJ1-5; D gene unclear. The CDR3 spans 17 residues. V gave up 6 bases and J gave up 0 bases, with 18 bases separating them. The V gene's germline CDR1 is MDHEN and CDR2 SYDVKM. CDR3 residues: CASRSAQGKTSNQPQHF. CDR3 in DNA: TGTGCCAGCAGGTCTGCACAAGGGAAAACTAGCAATCAGCCCCAGCATTTT.

This sequence joins TRBV7-9 and TRBJ2-1; TRBD1 matches at 7 bases. V lost 6 bases, J lost 9 bases, and 5 bases stayed unmatched. CDR3 length equals 12 residues. CDR1 is SEHNR, CDR2 FQNEAQ, per germline (reference sequence). The CDR3 nucleotides read TGTGCCAGCAGTCTACAGGGGATTGAGCAGTTCTTC. Translated, it gives CASSLQGIEQFF. Together with reference TRBV7-9 and TRBJ2-1, the CDR3 gives the full variable domain: DTGVSQNPRHKITKRGQNVTFRCDPISEHNRLYWYRQTLGQGPEFLTYFQNEAQLEKSRLLSDRFSAERPKGSFSTLEIQRTEQGDSAMYLCASSLQGIEQFFGPGTRLTVL.

The J gene is TRBJ2-3, the V gene TRBV7-2; 10 bases line up with TRBD2. Germline CDR1 and CDR2: SGHTA and FQGNSA. Losses at the gene ends were 1 base for V and 0 bases for J; bases not matched to a gene: 7. The CDR3 loop spans 18 amino acids. CDR3: CASSLVSSGGTSTDTQYF. DNA for the CDR3: TGTGCCAGCAGCTTAGTTAGTAGCGGGGGGACGAGCACAGATACGCAGTATTTT.

The genes are TRBV7-9 and TRBJ1-1; no definite D call. Germline-derived CDR1 and CDR2 are SEHNR and FQNEAQ (reference sequence). V was cut by 2 bases and J by 3 bases, with 7 bases left in between. There are 13 residues in the CDR3. The CDR3 DNA sequence: TGTGCCAGCAGCTTAAGGTACGACACTGAAGCTTTCTTT. Its translation: CASSLRYDTEAFF. The complete variable domain, with remaining parts taken from reference TRBV7-9 and TRBJ1-1, reads DTGVSQNPRHKITKRGQNVTFRCDPISEHNRLYWYRQTLGQGPEFLTYFQNEAQLEKSRLLSDRFSAERPKGSFSTLEIQRTEQGDSAMYLCASSLRYDTEAFFGQGTRLTVV.

The chain joins TRBV11-2 to TRBJ2-7, with D perhaps matching TRBD1 or TRBD2 (6 bases each). V lost 2 bases, J lost 3 bases, and 26 bases lay in between. Germline CDR1 is SGHAT and CDR2 is FQNNGV. The CDR3 has 19 residues. CDR3 sequence: CASSLLVSGAGGVVYEQYV. The CDR3 DNA follows: TGTGCCAGCAGCTTATTGGTTTCGGGGGCTGGGGGCGTGGTCTACGAGCAGTACGTC.

V usage is TRBV6-4 and J usage is TRBJ2-3; TRBD1 matches at 10 bases. V shed 6 bases, J shed 5 bases, and the junction held 8 bases outside the gene matches. Germline lookup yields CDR1 MRHNA and CDR2 SNTAGT. The CDR3 is made up of 15 amino acids. The CDR3: CASRLRDRGLDTQYF. Written as DNA, the CDR3 is TGTGCCAGCAGATTACGGGACAGGGGTTTAGATACGCAGTATTTT.

The chain employs TRBV14 and TRBJ1-4, with D possibly being TRBD1 (5 bases). CDR3 size: 17 residues. The germline V and J ends were trimmed by 4 bases and 7 bases, with 22 bases remaining between them. CDR1 is SGHDN and CDR2 is FVKESK in the germline V gene. CDR3 sequence: CASSLTVGGARPEKLFF. The CDR3 DNA reads TGTGCCAGCAGCCTCACCGTGGGGGGTGCGCGGCCTGAAAAACTGTTTTTT. Combining the CDR3 with reference TRBV14 and TRBJ1-4 gives the whole variable domain EAGVTQFPSHSVIEKGQTVTLRCDPISGHDNLYWYRRVMGKEIKFLLHFVKESKQDESGMPNNRFLAERTGGTYSTLKVQPAELEDSGVYFCASSLTVGGARPEKLFFGSGTQLSVL.

This chain links TRBV29-1 with TRBJ2-1; no clear D. The V end was cut by 6 bases, the J end by 3 bases, with 9 bases between. The CDR3 is made up of 12 amino acids. Germline V lookup: CDR1 SQVTM, CDR2 ANQGSEA. The CDR3 loop is CSVRPDYNEQFF. The CDR3 DNA sequence: TGCAGCGTCCGACCGGACTACAATGAGCAGTTCTTC.

This clone was counted once. The V gene is TRBV6-5, the J gene TRBJ1-1; D remains unclear. This CDR3 region has 11 residues. CDR1 is MNHEY, CDR2 SVGAGI, per germline. V dropped 6 bases and J dropped 4 bases, with 6 bases sitting between them. The CDR3 loop is CASRQTTEAFF. The CDR3 DNA follows: TGTGCCAGCAGGCAGACCACTGAAGCTTTCTTT.